Below are 28 T cell receptor beta chains sequenced from a single sample in a study of T cell repertoires in cytomegalovirus infection. TCRdb re-called the reads through MiXCR, storing one row per CDR3 protein. Of fewer than 550,000 distinct CDR3 sequences listed, around 32% are singletons. Sequenced: PBMCs. Receptor source: a human donor in good health (CMV status not recorded). Some clones in this sample may be carry-over from other donors' samples.

This chain joins TRBV27 and TRBJ1-1; possible D gene TRBD1, 5 bases. The length of the CDR3 is 16 residues. The germline V gene has CDR1 MNHEY and CDR2 SMNVEV (reference sequence). Trimming left V 4 bases short and J 3 bases short, with 18 bases between. CDR3 region: CASSSRGPRSYTEAFF. For the CDR3, the DNA is TGTGCCAGCAGTTCTCGGGGCCCAAGATCTTACACTGAAGCTTTCTTT.

This clonotype was seen more than once but under ten times. The V gene is TRBV20-1, the J gene TRBJ1-5, with D unclear. CDR3 size: 12 residues. Per the germline V gene, CDR1 is DFQATT and CDR2 is SNEGSKA (reference sequence). Trimming removed 3 bases from V and 9 bases from J, with 12 bases in between. CDR3 coding DNA: TGCAGTGCTAGTTACAGAGTTCCGCCCCAGCATTTT. Translation gives CSASYRVPPQHF.

Remarks on this clonotype: One end of the junction varies from germline; a read error may be responsible. The chain employs TRBV19 and TRBJ1-2; 7 nucleotides match TRBD1. Germline values: CDR1 LNHDA, CDR2 SQIVND (reference sequence). There are 15 residues in the CDR3. CDR3 sequence reads: CASSTRDRGDFCYNF. The CDR3 coding sequence is TGTGCCAGTAGTACGCGGGACAGAGGGGACTTTTGCTACAACTTC.

This chain uses TRBV12-3 or TRBV12-4 with TRBJ2-6; D is unclear. The CDR3 covers 15 residues. Trimming left V 5 bases short and J 0 bases short, with 8 bases between. Here the CDR3 DNA reads TGTGCCAGCAGTAATTGGGGCTCTGGGGCCAACGTCCTGACTTTC. This translates into CASSNWGSGANVLTF.

CDR3 amino acids: CASSSETVGGGNTIYF. The CDR3 DNA follows: TGCGCCAGCAGCTCAGAAACAGTGGGTGGTGGAAACACCATATATTTT. The V call is TRBV5-1, the J call TRBJ1-3; D gene unclear. V dropped 3 bases and J dropped 3 bases, with 16 bases sitting between them. Germline loops: CDR1 SGHRS, CDR2 YFSETQ. CDR3 length: 16 amino acids.

This clonotype was seen only a few times. The chain recombines TRBV7-9 with TRBJ2-1; D is unresolved. Germline V gene data show CDR1 as SEHNR and CDR2 as FQNEAQ (reference sequence). V lost 8 bases, J lost 5 bases, and 10 bases lay in between. This CDR3 comprises 12 residues. Here the CDR3 DNA reads TGTGCCAGCGAACAGCAAAACAATGAGCAGTTCTTC. Amino acids: CASEQQNNEQFF.

This clonotype showed up just a few times. The rearrangement links TRBV6-1 to TRBJ1-2; D is ambiguous. This CDR3 is built from 11 residues. V was pared by 7 bases and J by 4 bases, with 7 bases between. The germline CDR1 and CDR2 sequences are MNHNS and SASEGT. The CDR3 here is CASMKGYGYTF. DNA of the CDR3: TGTGCCAGCATGAAGGGCTATGGCTACACCTTC.

This clonotype was observed a handful of times. The chain joins TRBV6-1 to TRBJ1-4, with TRBD1 matching 7 bases. The CDR3 runs to 14 residues. Germline CDR1 is MNHNS and CDR2 is SASEGT. V lost 6 bases to trimming and J lost 7 bases; unmatched junction nucleotides: 8. DNA of the CDR3: TGTGCCAGCAGCCCCCGACAGGGTCGTGAAAAACTGTTTTTT. This translates into CASSPRQGREKLFF.

The sample holds a few counts of this clonotype. This chain uses TRBV4-1 with TRBJ1-6; 8 nucleotides match TRBD1. The CDR3 length is 14 residues. The ends lost 1 base at V and 9 bases at J; junction bases unmatched: 2. The germline CDR1 and CDR2 sequences are MGHRA and YSYEKL. The CDR3 region is CASSQGTGGSPLHF. As DNA, the CDR3 is TGCGCCAGCAGCCAAGGAACAGGGGGTTCACCCCTCCACTTT.

This clonotype came up a few times. The genes are TRBV7-2 and TRBJ2-7; 11 nucleotides agree with TRBD2. This CDR3 is built from 15 residues. With V trimmed by 6 bases and J by 3 bases, 7 bases remained unmatched. Germline V gene sequence: CDR1 SGHTA, CDR2 FQGNSA. CDR3 bases: TGTGCCAGCAGTCCTGGACTAGCGGGTTACTACGAGCAGTACTTC. Its translation is CASSPGLAGYYEQYF. Combining the CDR3 with reference TRBV7-2 and TRBJ2-7 gives the whole variable domain GAGVSQSPSNKVTEKGKDVELRCDPISGHTALYWYRQSLGQGLEFLIYFQGNSAPDKSGLPSDRFSAERTGGSVSTLTIQRTQQEDSAVYLCASSPGLAGYYEQYFGPGTRLTVT.

This clonotype was counted many times. The chain joins TRBV7-8 to TRBJ2-5, with D uncertain. CDR1 and CDR2 (germline): SGHVS, FQNEAQ. The CDR3 is 16 amino acids. V lost 2 bases, J lost 2 bases, and 15 bases lay in between. CDR3 sequence reads: CASSLRIAPRQETQYF. The CDR3 bases are TGTGCCAGCAGCTTAAGGATCGCACCGAGACAAGAGACCCAGTACTTC.

J is TRBJ2-1 and V is TRBV4-1, with D uncertain. Germline CDR1 MGHRA, CDR2 YSYEKL. V was pared by 0 bases and J by 2 bases, with 11 bases between. The CDR3 consists of 16 residues. The CDR3: CASSQDPSTTYNEQFF. CDR3 DNA sequence: TGCGCCAGCAGCCAAGATCCCTCTACCACCTACAATGAGCAGTTCTTC.

This clonotype showed up just a few times. The genes are TRBV5-8 and TRBJ2-5; TRBD2 matches 12 bases. Trimming removed 4 bases from V and 4 bases from J; junction bases left unmatched: 11. CDR3 length: 17 residues. Germline V CDR1 and CDR2: SGHTS, YDEGEE. DNA for the CDR3: TGTGCCAGCAGCCTCGGACTAGCGGGGACCGCCTCAGAGACCCAGTACTTC. Translating gives CASSLGLAGTASETQYF.

The chain links TRBV20-1 to TRBJ2-5, with 11 nucleotides matching TRBD2. V lost 0 bases to trimming and J lost 5 bases; unmatched junction nucleotides: 11. Germline V gene lookup returns CDR1 DFQATT and CDR2 SNEGSKA (reference sequence). The length of the CDR3 is 17 residues. The CDR3 nucleotides are TGCAGTGCTAGAGATGGGGGTAGCGGGGGGGCCATGGAGACCCAGTACTTC. Amino acids: CSARDGGSGGAMETQYF.

V is TRBV24-1 and J is TRBJ2-6; TRBD1 aligns across 8 bases. The CDR3 is made up of 17 amino acids. The V and J ends lost 5 bases and 4 bases, in that order; junction bases with no gene match: 9. Germline CDR1 and CDR2: KGHDR and SFDVKD. CDR3 loop: CATSGTGSVTGANVLTF. The CDR3 DNA sequence: TGTGCCACCAGTGGGACAGGGAGTGTGACCGGGGCCAACGTCCTGACTTTC.

A few counts support this clonotype. This rearrangement joins TRBV6-6 to TRBJ2-4, with D perhaps matching TRBD2 (6 bases). Deletions cut 2 bases from V and 1 base from J, with 12 bases between. The CDR3 covers 16 residues. In germline, CDR1 is MNHNY, CDR2 SVGAGI (reference sequence). The CDR3 region has the DNA TGTGCCAGCAGTTACGGGGGGTTTGGGGCCAAAAACATTCAGTACTTC. This codes for CASSYGGFGAKNIQYF.

Concerning this clonotype itself: This may be a read error, as it is one base from a much larger clone. This CDR3 reads CATSLVTGDGEQYF. CDR3 sequence (DNA): TGTGCCACCAGCTTAGTGACAGGGGACGGGGAGCAGTACTTC. The chain is built from TRBV7-2 and TRBJ2-7; 8 bases line up with TRBD1. This CDR3 comprises 14 residues. Germline lookup yields CDR1 SGHTA and CDR2 FQGNSA.

The V and J genes are TRBV28 and TRBJ2-5, with D unresolved. V was clipped by 1 base and J by 2 bases, with 8 bases between them. The CDR3 loop spans 14 amino acids. The germline gives CDR1 MDHEN, CDR2 SYDVKM. CDR3 loop: CASSLFQMQETQYF. CDR3 nucleotide sequence: TGTGCCAGCAGTTTATTTCAGATGCAAGAGACCCAGTACTTC. Looking up the rest from reference TRBV28 and TRBJ2-5 gives the full variable domain: DVKVTQSSRYLVKRTGEKVFLECVQDMDHENMFWYRQDPGLGLRLIYFSYDVKMKEKGDIPEGYSVSREKKERFSLILESASTNQTSMYLCASSLFQMQETQYFGPGTRLLVL.

The V and J genes are TRBV19 and TRBJ2-2; 10 bases match TRBD2. V lost 4 bases and J lost 7; bases outside the gene matches: 6. Germline CDR1 is LNHDA and CDR2 is SQIVND (reference sequence). This CDR3 is built from 15 residues. DNA of the CDR3: TGTGCCAGTAGTAGGAGCGGGGGGGCCATCGGGGAGCTGTTTTTT. This codes for CASSRSGGAIGELFF.

This clonotype was detected a few times. The rearrangement uses TRBV11-2 and TRBJ2-1, with a possible D match to TRBD1 (5 bases). CDR1 is SGHAT and CDR2 is FQNNGV in the germline V gene. This CDR3 comprises 14 residues. V was cut by 5 bases and J by 3 bases, with 11 bases left in between. Here the CDR3 reads CASSRDSGYNEQFF. CDR3 nucleotides: TGTGCCAGCAGCAGAGACAGTGGCTACAATGAGCAGTTCTTC.

This clonotype was seen more than once but under ten times. V is TRBV7-8 and J is TRBJ2-2; a possible D gene is TRBD2 (6 bases). Germline values: CDR1 SGHVS, CDR2 FQNEAQ. There are 20 residues in the CDR3. V was pared by 3 bases and J by 0 bases, with 23 bases between. CDR3 nucleotide sequence: TGTGCCAGCAGCTTTACATCCCGTAGTCTGGGGGGATCGAACACCGGGGAGCTGTTTTTT. Protein sequence: CASSFTSRSLGGSNTGELFF.

Remarks on this clonotype: Its ends do not fully match the called genes, so a read error is possible. The gene calls are TRBV7-6 and TRBJ1-3, with 11 positions matching TRBD1. The CDR3 runs 17 residues. Germline V lookup: CDR1 SGHVS, CDR2 FNYEAQ. The DNA for the CDR3 is TGTGCCAGCAGCCATTTAGGGACAGGGGGATCCGGAACCACCATCTATTTT. This codes for CASSHLGTGGSGTTIYF.

The rearrangement uses TRBV7-2 and TRBJ1-3; no clear D gene. Germline CDR1 and CDR2: SGHTA and FQGNSA. V lost 5 bases and J lost 5, with 10 bases in between. This CDR3 has 13 residues. The CDR3 protein is CASSLPVRNTIYF. DNA of the CDR3: TGTGCCAGCAGCCTCCCAGTACGAAACACCATATATTTT.

This clonotype was counted at least ten times. J is TRBJ2-2 and V is TRBV12-3 or TRBV12-4; 7 nucleotides line up with TRBD2. After removal of 7 bases from V and 4 bases from J, the junction contained 6 bases not matched to a gene. The CDR3 has 14 amino acids. The CDR3 reads CASTAGTITGELFF. CDR3 bases: TGTGCCAGCACTGCCGGGACTATCACCGGGGAGCTGTTTTTT.

This chain connects TRBV2 to TRBJ2-7, with D possibly being TRBD1 (6 bases). V was clipped by 4 bases and J by 0 bases, with 13 bases between them. Germline-derived CDR1 and CDR2 are SNHLY and FYNNEI. The CDR3 consists of 15 residues. The DNA for the CDR3 is TGTGCCAGCAGTGCCACAGGGTCGAGCTCCTACGAGCAGTACTTC. Its protein is CASSATGSSSYEQYF.

This rearrangement joins TRBV7-2 to TRBJ2-7; 8 bases agree with TRBD2. This CDR3 is built from 17 residues. Germline assignment: CDR1 SGHTA and CDR2 FQGNSA. Trimming cost V 0 bases and J 2 bases; bases outside gene matches: 9. The CDR3: CASSLASSTSGPYEQYF. The CDR3 coding sequence is TGTGCCAGCAGCTTAGCATCCTCCACTAGCGGACCCTACGAGCAGTACTTC. The full variable domain, completed using reference TRBV7-2 and TRBJ2-7, is GAGVSQSPSNKVTEKGKDVELRCDPISGHTALYWYRQSLGQGLEFLIYFQGNSAPDKSGLPSDRFSAERTGGSVSTLTIQRTQQEDSAVYLCASSLASSTSGPYEQYFGPGTRLTVT.

In this sample, this clonotype turned up a few times. The V call is TRBV4-1, the J call TRBJ2-2; TRBD2 aligns across 15 bases. The CDR3 covers 19 residues. CDR1 is MGHRA and CDR2 is YSYEKL in the germline V gene. V was clipped by 2 bases and J by 7 bases; unmatched bases: 11. The DNA of the CDR3 is TGCGCCAGCAGCCAAATACTCCGGACTAGCGGGGGGGCGAGCGGGGAGCTGTTTTTT. Residues: CASSQILRTSGGASGELFF.

Concerning this clonotype: This likely comes from a read error, as the CDR3 has no conserved phenylalanine or tryptophan at its end. The CDR3 DNA is TGTGCCAGCCATCGCGAAGTAACAGGGAACACTGAAGCTTTCTTG. It encodes CASHREVTGNTEAFL. The chain uses TRBV2 and TRBJ1-1, with D tentatively TRBD1 (5 bases). Germline CDR1 reads SNHLY; CDR2 reads FYNNEI. The CDR3 contains 15 residues. Deletions cut 8 bases from V and 1 base from J, with 17 bases between.